These T cell receptor beta chains were read from a single sample in a study of blood T cell repertoires in COVID-19. The method was immunoSEQ multiplex PCR; TCRdb's version includes in-frame clones alone and lacks a portion of them. This sample has 130,000 to 150,000 clones, with about nine tenths found just once. The sample consisted of peripheral blood. The receptor source for this set is a human donor in a cohort sampled during active COVID-19. CDR3s include the opening cysteine and the closing phenylalanine or tryptophan. A D gene is named only where the DNA matches it firmly. Clone size, where shown, is once, few, many, or a class for clones that have expanded.

V gene: TRBV5-1; D gene: TRBD2; J gene: TRBJ2-5; clone size: .; CDR3 DNA: TGCGCCAGCAGCTTGGTAGAGATAGCGGGAGGGTCAGAGACCCAGTACTTC; CDR3 protein: CASSLVEIAGGSETQYF
V gene: TRBV4-1; D gene: TRBD1; J gene: TRBJ1-2; clone size: .; CDR3 DNA: TGCGCCAGCAGCCAAGATCCGGGACAGGGCACTGGCTACACCTTC; CDR3 protein: CASSQDPGQGTGYTF
V gene: TRBV5-1; D gene: TRBD1; J gene: TRBJ2-6; clone size: .; CDR3 DNA: TGCGCCAGCAGCCGGGACAGAACCTCTGGGGCCAACGTCCTGACTTTC; CDR3 protein: CASSRDRTSGANVLTF
V gene: TRBV11-2; D gene: TRBD2; J gene: TRBJ2-1; clone size: .; CDR3 DNA: TGTGCCAGCAGCTCGGGACTACTCTTCAATGAGCAGTTCTTC; CDR3 protein: CASSSGLLFNEQFF
V gene: TRBV6-1; D gene: .; J gene: TRBJ2-5; clone size: .; CDR3 DNA: TGTGCCAGCAGTGAAGGGGCTATAAAGTACCAAGAGACCCAGTACTTC; CDR3 protein: CASSEGAIKYQETQYF
V gene: TRBV6-2/TRBV6-3; D gene: .; J gene: TRBJ1-5; clone size: .; CDR3 DNA: TGTGCCAGCAGTTACGGTCTTATAGGGGGTCAGCCCCAGCATTTT; CDR3 protein: CASSYGLIGGQPQHF
V gene: TRBV29-1; D gene: .; J gene: TRBJ1-1; clone size: .; CDR3 DNA: TGCAGCGTTGAAGATCCGGACAGCCTGAACACTGAAGCTTTCTTT; CDR3 protein: CSVEDPDSLNTEAFF
V gene: TRBV7-3; D gene: .; J gene: TRBJ2-2; clone size: once; CDR3 DNA: TGTGCCAGCAGCTTATCGGGGAACACCGGGGAGCTGTTTTTT; CDR3 protein: CASSLSGNTGELFF
V gene: TRBV5-6; D gene: .; J gene: TRBJ1-6; clone size: .; CDR3 DNA: TGTGCCAGCAGCTTGGACGGGGGTAGCCATAATTCACCCCTCCACTTT; CDR3 protein: CASSLDGGSHNSPLHF
V gene: TRBV5-1; D gene: .; J gene: TRBJ1-3; clone size: .; CDR3 DNA: TGCGCCAGCAGCTTGGGCAGCGCTGGAAACACCATATATTTT; CDR3 protein: CASSLGSAGNTIYF